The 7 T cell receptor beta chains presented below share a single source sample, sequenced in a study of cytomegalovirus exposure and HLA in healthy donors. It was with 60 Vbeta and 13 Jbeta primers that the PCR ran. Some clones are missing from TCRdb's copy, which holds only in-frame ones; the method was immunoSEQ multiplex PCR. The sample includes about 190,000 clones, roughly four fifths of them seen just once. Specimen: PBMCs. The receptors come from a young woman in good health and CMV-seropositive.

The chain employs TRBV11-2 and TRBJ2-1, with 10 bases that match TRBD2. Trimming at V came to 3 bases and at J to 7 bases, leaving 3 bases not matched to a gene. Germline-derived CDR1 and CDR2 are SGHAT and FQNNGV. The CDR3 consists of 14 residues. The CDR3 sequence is CASSLTSGLNEQFF. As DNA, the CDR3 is TGTGCCAGCAGCTTGACTAGCGGGTTGAATGAGCAGTTCTTC.

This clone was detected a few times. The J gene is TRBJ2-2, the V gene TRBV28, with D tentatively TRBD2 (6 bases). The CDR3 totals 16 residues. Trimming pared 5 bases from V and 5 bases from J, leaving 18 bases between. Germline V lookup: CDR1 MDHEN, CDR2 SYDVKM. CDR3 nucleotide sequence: TGTGCCAGCAGTGACGGGGGACGGCCTGGGACCGGGGAGCTGTTTTTT. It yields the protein CASSDGGRPGTGELFF.

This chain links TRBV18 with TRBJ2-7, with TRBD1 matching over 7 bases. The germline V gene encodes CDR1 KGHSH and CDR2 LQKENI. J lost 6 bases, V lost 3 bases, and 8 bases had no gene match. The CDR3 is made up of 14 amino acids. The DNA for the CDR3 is TGTGCCAGCTCACCGCAAATAGACAGGGCCGAGCAGTACTTC. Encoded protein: CASSPQIDRAEQYF.

CDR3 region: CASSLGLGEQFF. The CDR3 region has the DNA TGTGCCAGCAGCTTAGGACTGGGTGAGCAGTTCTTC. The V call is TRBV11-2, the J call TRBJ2-1; D unresolved. Germline CDR1 reads SGHAT; CDR2 reads FQNNGV. The V end lost 1 base, the J end lost 9 bases, and 7 bases lay between the germline ends. The CDR3 totals 12 residues.

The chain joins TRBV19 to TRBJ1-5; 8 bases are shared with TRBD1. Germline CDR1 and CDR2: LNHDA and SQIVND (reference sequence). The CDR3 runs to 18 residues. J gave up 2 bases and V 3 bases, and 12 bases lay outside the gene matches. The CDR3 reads CASSIWSGGVLGNQPQHF. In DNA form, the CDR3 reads TGTGCCAGTAGTATTTGGTCAGGGGGCGTTCTGGGCAATCAGCCCCAGCATTTT. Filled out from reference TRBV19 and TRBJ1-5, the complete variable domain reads DGGITQSPKYLFRKEGQNVTLSCEQNLNHDAMYWYRQDPGQGLRLIYYSQIVNDFQKGDIAEGYSVSREKKESFPLTVTSAQKNPTAFYLCASSIWSGGVLGNQPQHFGDGTRLSIL.

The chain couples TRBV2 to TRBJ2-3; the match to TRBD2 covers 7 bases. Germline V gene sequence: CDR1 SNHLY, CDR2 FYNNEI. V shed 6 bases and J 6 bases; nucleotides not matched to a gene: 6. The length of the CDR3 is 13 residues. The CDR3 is CASSQLSGDTQYF. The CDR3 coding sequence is TGTGCCAGCAGCCAGCTTAGCGGGGATACGCAGTATTTT.

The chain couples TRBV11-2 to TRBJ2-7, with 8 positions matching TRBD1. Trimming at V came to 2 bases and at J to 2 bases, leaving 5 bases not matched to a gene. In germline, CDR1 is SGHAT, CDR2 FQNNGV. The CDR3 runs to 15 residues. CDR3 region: CASSLTGGSTYEQYF. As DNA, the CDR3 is TGTGCCAGCAGCTTAACAGGGGGTAGCACCTACGAGCAGTACTTC.